The rows below give T cell receptor beta chains drawn from one sample of a study of technical replicates of blood from four donors. Repertoires were generated with immunoSEQ multiplex PCR, while TCRdb's copy carries only in-frame clones and drops some. Of 75,000 to 95,000 clones in the sample, approximately 94% are singletons; the top ten hold 0.39%. Sample: T cells isolated from PBMCs. The receptors here all came from a human donor in good health. CDR3s include the opening cysteine and the closing phenylalanine or tryptophan. A D gene is named only where the DNA matches it firmly. Clone size is shown for a subset of rows, as once, few, many or a class of expanded clone.

v_call	d_call	j_call	clone_size	cdr3_length	cdr3_aa	cdr3_nt
TRBV29-1	TRBD2	TRBJ2-7	NA	14	CSVEGRAGGYEQYF	TGCAGCGTTGAGGGTAGGGCGGGAGGCTACGAGCAGTACTTC
TRBV27	NA	TRBJ1-5	NA	14	CASSLGRSNQPQHF	TGTGCCAGCAGTTTGGGGCGGAGCAATCAGCCCCAGCATTTT
TRBV6-5	NA	TRBJ2-1	NA	16	CASSYNSLSSYNEQFF	TGTGCCAGCAGTTATAATAGCCTGAGCTCCTACAATGAGCAGTTCTTC
TRBV6-1	TRBD1	TRBJ1-5	NA	17	CASSGRQGRSSNQPQHF	TGTGCCAGCAGTGGCAGACAGGGGAGATCGAGCAATCAGCCCCAGCATTTT
TRBV7-9	TRBD1	TRBJ1-2	NA	13	CASSLAGQQGYTF	TGTGCCAGCAGCTTAGCGGGACAGCAGGGCTACACCTTC
TRBV4-1	NA	TRBJ1-2	NA	14	CASSPAGDTYGYTF	TGCGCCAGCAGCCCAGCCGGGGACACCTATGGCTACACCTTC
TRBV7-9	TRBD2	TRBJ2-1	NA	15	CASSLLADMDNEQFF	TGTGCCAGCAGCTTACTAGCGGATATGGACAATGAGCAGTTCTTC
TRBV6-5	NA	TRBJ2-7	NA	14	CASSYTREVYEQYF	TGTGCCAGCAGTTACACAAGGGAGGTCTACGAGCAGTACTTC
TRBV27	NA	TRBJ1-2	NA	14	CASSLLGRGWGYTF	TGTGCCAGCAGTTTACTGGGGAGGGGATGGGGCTACACCTTC
TRBV7-6	NA	TRBJ2-1	NA	13	CASSLVVVGEQFF	TGTGCCAGCAGCTTAGTAGTGGTTGGTGAGCAGTTCTTC
TRBV7-2	TRBD1	TRBJ1-2	NA	14	CASSLSRDSYGYTF	TGTGCCAGCAGCTTGAGCCGGGACAGCTATGGCTACACCTTC
TRBV19	NA	TRBJ1-5	NA	14	CASASVTGNQPQHF	TGTGCCAGTGCGTCAGTGACGGGTAATCAGCCCCAGCATTTT
TRBV5-4	TRBD1	TRBJ1-4	NA	14	CASSWGQEDEKLFF	TGTGCCAGCAGCTGGGGACAGGAGGATGAAAAACTGTTTTTT
TRBV19	TRBD1	TRBJ2-5	NA	14	CASSPGQGWETQYF	TGTGCCAGTAGTCCCGGACAGGGCTGGGAGACCCAGTACTTC
TRBV5-1	NA	TRBJ2-3	NA	13	CASSTVTVDTQYF	TGCGCCAGCAGCACGGTGACAGTAGATACGCAGTATTTT
TRBV2	NA	TRBJ2-7	NA	16	CASTGTRRMSSYEQYF	TGTGCCAGCACCGGGACACGAAGGATGAGCTCCTACGAGCAGTACTTC
TRBV7-2	TRBD1	TRBJ2-7	NA	15	CASSLSGTGFDEQYF	TGTGCCAGCAGCTTGTCCGGGACAGGGTTTGACGAGCAGTACTTC
TRBV11-3	TRBD1	TRBJ2-7	NA	15	CASSPSRDRRYEQYF	TGTGCCAGCAGCCCGTCCCGGGACAGGAGGTACGAGCAGTACTTC
TRBV28	TRBD2	TRBJ2-7	NA	14	CASSLGAGVYEQYF	TGTGCCAGCAGTTTAGGAGCGGGAGTATACGAGCAGTACTTC
TRBV19	TRBD1	TRBJ1-1	few	15	CASTSARDSLSEAFF	TGTGCCAGTACCTCAGCCCGGGACAGCCTCTCTGAAGCTTTCTTT
TRBV9	NA	TRBJ2-1	NA	13	CASSVGVYNEQFF	TGTGCCAGCAGCGTAGGAGTTTACAATGAGCAGTTCTTC
TRBV28	NA	TRBJ1-5	NA	12	CASGGSNQPQHF	TGTGCCAGCGGCGGGAGCAATCAGCCCCAGCATTTT
TRBV27	TRBD1	TRBJ2-7	once	15	CASSRGDRVSYEQYF	TGTGCCAGCAGCAGGGGGGACAGGGTATCCTACGAGCAGTACTTC
TRBV19	TRBD1	TRBJ1-1	NA	14	CASREGQGNTEAFF	TGTGCCAGTAGAGAGGGACAGGGCAACACTGAAGCTTTCTTT
TRBV6-1	NA	TRBJ1-3	NA	15	CASSLDRNSGNTIYF	TGTGCCAGCAGCTTAGACAGGAACTCTGGAAACACCATATATTTT
TRBV2	NA	TRBJ1-5	NA	13	CASTEGANQPQHF	TGTGCCAGCACGGAAGGAGCGAATCAGCCCCAGCATTTT
TRBV7-6	NA	TRBJ1-1	NA	15	CASSLRTLADTEAFF	TGTGCCAGCAGCTTAAGGACACTAGCTGACACTGAAGCTTTCTTT
TRBV28	NA	TRBJ2-5	NA	12	CASSLPVETQYF	TGTGCCAGCAGTCTCCCCGTAGAGACCCAGTACTTC
TRBV6-1	TRBD1	TRBJ1-5	NA	13	CASSGTDDQPQHF	TGTGCCAGCAGCGGGACAGACGATCAGCCCCAGCATTTT
TRBV30	NA	TRBJ1-3	NA	15	CAWSQRQTSGNTIYF	TGTGCCTGGAGCCAAAGACAGACCTCTGGAAACACCATATATTTT
TRBV2	TRBD2	TRBJ2-5	NA	19	CASSEALRLAGKGQETQYF	TGTGCCAGCAGTGAAGCGCTTCGGCTAGCGGGTAAAGGGCAGGAGACCCAGTACTTC